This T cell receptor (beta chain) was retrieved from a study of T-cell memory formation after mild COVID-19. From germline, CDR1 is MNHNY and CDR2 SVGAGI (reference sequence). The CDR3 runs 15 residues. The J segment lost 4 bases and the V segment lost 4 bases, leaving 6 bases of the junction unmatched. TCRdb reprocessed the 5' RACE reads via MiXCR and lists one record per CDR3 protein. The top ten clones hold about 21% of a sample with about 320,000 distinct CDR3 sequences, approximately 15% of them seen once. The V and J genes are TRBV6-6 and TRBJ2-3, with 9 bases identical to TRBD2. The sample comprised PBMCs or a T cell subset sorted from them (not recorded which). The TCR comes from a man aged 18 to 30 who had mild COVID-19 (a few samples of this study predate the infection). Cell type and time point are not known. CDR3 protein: CASSLTGGRADTQYF. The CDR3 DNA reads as TGTGCCAGCAGTTTGACAGGCGGGAGGGCAGATACGCAGTATTTT.